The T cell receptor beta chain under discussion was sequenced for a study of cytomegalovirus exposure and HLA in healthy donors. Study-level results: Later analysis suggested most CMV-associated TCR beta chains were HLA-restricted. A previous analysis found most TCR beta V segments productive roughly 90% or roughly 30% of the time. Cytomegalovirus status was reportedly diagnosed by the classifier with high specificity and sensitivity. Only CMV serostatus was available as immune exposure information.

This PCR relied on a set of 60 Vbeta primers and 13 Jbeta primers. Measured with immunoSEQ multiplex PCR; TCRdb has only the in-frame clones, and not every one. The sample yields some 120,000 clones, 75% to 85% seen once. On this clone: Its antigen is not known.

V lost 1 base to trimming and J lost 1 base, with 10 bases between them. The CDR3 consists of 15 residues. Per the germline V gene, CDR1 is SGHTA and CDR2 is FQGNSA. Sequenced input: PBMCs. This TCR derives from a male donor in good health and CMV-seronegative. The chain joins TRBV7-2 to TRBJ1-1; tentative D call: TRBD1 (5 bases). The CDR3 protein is CASSLVGQGNTEAFF. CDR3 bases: TGTGCCAGCAGCTTAGTAGGGCAGGGGAACACTGAAGCTTTCTTT.